Detailed here is one T cell receptor (beta chain). Its target is unknown. This sample was taken from a study of T cells expressing NK-cell markers. Broader study findings: About six donors showed dominant NKG2C+ clonotypes comprising roughly 1.0-7.5% of their CD8+ T cells.

CDR3 size: 14 residues. In germline, CDR1 is DFQATT, CDR2 SNEGSKA (reference sequence). From its re-call of the 5' RACE reads, TCRdb lists each CDR3 protein once, without DNA. The sample totals about 410,000 distinct CDR3 sequences. The chain carries TRBV20-1 and TRBJ2-1; TCRdb's assignment of TRBD1 cannot be checked, as there is no DNA. The TCR comes from a woman aged 45-59 years in good health. Specimen: blood T cells: a sorted CD56 or NKG2C T cell subset, CD4+ or CD8+ T cells, or bulk PBMC T cells (not recorded which). CDR3 sequence: CSATPGAAYNEQFF.